This TCR beta chain was sequenced for a study of blood T cell repertoires in COVID-19. Overall study context: The United States, Italy and Spain provided the acute and convalescent COVID-19 samples. Sample material is recorded as cDNA or gDNA derived from T cells, B-cell-depleted T cells, or PBMCs.

This CDR3 is built from 18 residues. Per the germline V gene, CDR1 is SGHRS and CDR2 is YFSETQ. Trimming took 1 base from V and 0 from J; bases not matched to a gene: 10. This clone occurred a few times. Original handling: Amplified reference gene primers provided the basis for estimating nucleated cell counts. Profiled with immunoSEQ multiplex PCR; TCRdb holds only in-frame clones, not every one. Clone size and the V and J calls come from that table; the DNA yielded D and trimming. This table has under 200,000 clones, about 85% appearing once. This sequence was found in an elderly woman in a cohort sampled during active or convalescent COVID-19. The chain joins TRBV5-1 to TRBJ2-5; TRBD2 agrees at 9 bases. The sequenced material came from peripheral blood. The CDR3 sequence is CASSLIPSGLANQETQYF. CDR3 DNA: TGCGCCAGCAGCTTGATACCTTCGGGACTAGCAAACCAAGAGACCCAGTACTTC.